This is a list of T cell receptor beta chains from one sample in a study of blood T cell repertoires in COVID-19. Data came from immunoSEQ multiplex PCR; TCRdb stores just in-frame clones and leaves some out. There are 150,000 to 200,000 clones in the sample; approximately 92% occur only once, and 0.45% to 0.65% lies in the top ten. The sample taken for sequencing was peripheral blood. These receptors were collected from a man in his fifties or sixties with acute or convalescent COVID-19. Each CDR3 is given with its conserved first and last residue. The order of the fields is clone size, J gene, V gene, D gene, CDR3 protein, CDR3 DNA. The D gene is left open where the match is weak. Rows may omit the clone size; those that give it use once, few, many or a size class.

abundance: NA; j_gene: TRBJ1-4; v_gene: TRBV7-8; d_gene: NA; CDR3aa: CASSLGHRFRLFF; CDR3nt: TGTGCCAGCAGCTTAGGGCACCGCTTTCGACTGTTTTTT
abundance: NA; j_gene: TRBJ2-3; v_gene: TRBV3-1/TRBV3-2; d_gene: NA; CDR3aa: CASSRADTQYF; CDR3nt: TGTGCCAGCAGCCGAGCAGATACGCAGTATTTT
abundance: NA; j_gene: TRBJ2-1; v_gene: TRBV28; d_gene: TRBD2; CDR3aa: CASSLGLAEPNNEQFF; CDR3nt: TGTGCCAGCAGTCTCGGACTAGCGGAACCCAACAATGAGCAGTTCTTC
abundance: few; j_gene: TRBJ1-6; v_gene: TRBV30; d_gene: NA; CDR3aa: CAWRQGNSPLHF; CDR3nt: TGTGCCTGGAGACAGGGCAATTCACCCCTCCACTTT
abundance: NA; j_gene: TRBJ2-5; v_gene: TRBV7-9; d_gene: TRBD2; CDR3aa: CASSSLAGLETQYF; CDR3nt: TGTGCCAGCAGCTCCCTAGCGGGATTGGAGACCCAGTACTTC
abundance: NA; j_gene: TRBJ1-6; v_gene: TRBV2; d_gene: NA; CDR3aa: CASTISQGSSPLHF; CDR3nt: TGTGCCAGCACGATTAGCCAGGGATCGTCACCCCTCCACTTT
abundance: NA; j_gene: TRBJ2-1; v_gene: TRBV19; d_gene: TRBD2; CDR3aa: CASKSGGYYNEQFF; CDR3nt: TGTGCCAGTAAAAGCGGGGGGTATTACAATGAGCAGTTCTTC
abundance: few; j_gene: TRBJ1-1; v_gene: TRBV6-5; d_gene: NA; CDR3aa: CASSQSGQPNTEAFF; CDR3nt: TGTGCCAGCAGTCAGTCCGGACAGCCGAACACTGAAGCTTTCTTT
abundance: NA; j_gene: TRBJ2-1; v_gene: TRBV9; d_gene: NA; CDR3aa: CASSVAYTNEQFF; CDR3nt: TGTGCCAGCAGCGTAGCTTATACTAATGAGCAGTTCTTC
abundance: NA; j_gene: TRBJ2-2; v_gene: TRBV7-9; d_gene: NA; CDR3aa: CASSSRGRGTGELFF; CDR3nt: TGTGCCAGCAGCTCCAGGGGAAGGGGCACCGGGGAGCTGTTTTTT
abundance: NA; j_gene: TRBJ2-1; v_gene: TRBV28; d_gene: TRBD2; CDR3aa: CASSVPSGRFGNEQFF; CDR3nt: TGTGCCAGCAGTGTCCCGAGCGGGAGGTTCGGCAATGAGCAGTTCTTC